This T cell receptor (beta chain) was retrieved from a study of beta chain features in type 1 diabetes. Regarding the study as a whole: When Type 1 diabetes patients were examined, their TCRB CDR3s proved moderately but significantly shorter in all four CD4+ subsets.

This clone appeared a few times. Its specificity is unknown. The entirety of the isolated RNA underwent reverse transcription, so expressed TCRB transcripts were sequenced. Some clones are missing from TCRdb's copy, which holds only in-frame ones; the method was immunoSEQ multiplex PCR. This sample carries 300,000 to 350,000 clones, less than 15% of them seen once, and the ten largest clones take around 0.016%. The CDR3 loop spans 15 amino acids. Trimming took 3 bases from V and 2 from J, leaving 11 bases between them. The germline V gene encodes CDR1 SNHLY and CDR2 FYNNEI. Sequenced sample: naive CD4+ T cells from blood. The chain joins TRBV2 to TRBJ1-5, with a possible D match to TRBD1 (5 bases). This TCR was sampled from a woman aged 18-35 years with type 1 diabetes. The CDR3 sequence is CASSDAGGGNQPQHF. The CDR3, as DNA: TGTGCCAGCAGTGACGCGGGGGGTGGCAATCAGCCCCAGCATTTT.